These T cell receptor beta chains were read from a single sample in a study of T cell changes during pregnancy in multiple sclerosis. Generated by immunoSEQ multiplex PCR, the TCRdb table keeps only in-frame clones and is missing some. The data contain 65,000 to 70,000 clones, more than 85% of them singletons. Sequencing was performed on peripheral blood, taken in the first trimester of pregnancy. All receptors derive from a female donor with multiple sclerosis, enrolled in a pregnancy study. CDR3s include the opening cysteine and the closing phenylalanine or tryptophan. Each record gives: D gene, clone size, J gene, V gene, CDR3 length, CDR3 DNA, CDR3 protein. A D gene is named only where the DNA matches it firmly. Clone size is given for some rows only: seen once, a few or many times, or a class if the clone is expanded.

>TRBD1|-|TRBJ2-3|TRBV28|15
TGTGCCAGCAGTCCCAGGACAGGTCCCACAGATACGCAGTATTTT
CASSPRTGPTDTQYF
>-|-|TRBJ1-1|TRBV18|14
TGTGCCAGCTCACCATGGCAGGCGAACACTGAAGCTTTCTTT
CASSPWQANTEAFF
>-|-|TRBJ1-5|TRBV4-1|15
TGCGCCAGCAGCTATCGGGTGGGGGGAATTGAGGCCCAGCATTTT
CASSYRVGGIEAQHF
>-|-|TRBJ2-5|TRBV5-6|17
TGTGCCAGCAGCTTGACCAAGGGACAAGGGAGGGGAGAGACCCAGTACTTC
CASSLTKGQGRGETQYF
>-|-|TRBJ1-2|TRBV5-4|13
TGTGCCAGCAGCTTGAGACAGGATTGGGGCTACACCTTC
CASSLRQDWGYTF
>-|-|TRBJ2-1|TRBV7-9|14
TGTGCCAGCAGCTTAGAGGGGGATCGGGGTGAGCAGTTCTTC
CASSLEGDRGEQFF
>-|-|TRBJ2-2|TRBV10-3|14
TGTGCCATCAGTCTCTCTCCCGAACACGGGGAGCTGTTTTTT
CAISLSPEHGELFF
>-|once|TRBJ2-1|TRBV27|16
TGTGCCAGCAGTTCGACTGCAGGGGATCTCTACAATGAGCAGTTCTTC
CASSSTAGDLYNEQFF
>TRBD1|once|TRBJ1-3|TRBV11-2|16
TGTGCCAGCAGCCGATGGGACAGGCGCTCTGGAAACACCATATATTTT
CASSRWDRRSGNTIYF
>-|-|TRBJ2-2|TRBV9|14
TGTGCCAGCAGCGTAACCAGGGGTGACGGGGAGCTGTTTTTT
CASSVTRGDGELFF
>-|-|TRBJ2-6|TRBV11-2|14
TGTGCCAGCAGCTTTTTATCTGGGGCCAACGTCCTGACTTTC
CASSFLSGANVLTF
>-|-|TRBJ2-7|TRBV4-1|17
TGCGCCAGCAGCCAAGATCTGCCTGACAGGACCCCCTACGAGCAGTACTTC
CASSQDLPDRTPYEQYF
>-|once|TRBJ1-2|TRBV5-4|13
TGTGCCAGCAGCCAGGACAGACACTATGGCTACACCTTC
CASSQDRHYGYTF
>-|few|TRBJ1-2|TRBV5-1|12
TGCGCCAGCAGCACCGGGGAGTATGGCTACACCTTC
CASSTGEYGYTF
>-|few|TRBJ2-5|TRBV5-1|14
TGCGCCAGCAGCTTGTCCCCGTTCGGGGAGACCCAGTACTTC
CASSLSPFGETQYF
>-|once|TRBJ2-1|TRBV6-6|12
TGTGCCAGCAGACAGGGCGGCAATGAGCAGTTCTTC
CASRQGGNEQFF
>TRBD2|-|TRBJ2-1|TRBV19|19
TGTGCCAGTAGTAGATATGCCGGGACTAGCGGGAGAAATCTCCATGAGCAGTTCTTC
CASSRYAGTSGRNLHEQFF
>-|-|TRBJ1-5|TRBV28|12
TGTGCCAGCAGTTCGGGAGGGCAGCCCCAGCATTTT
CASSSGGQPQHF
>-|-|TRBJ1-5|TRBV30|13
TGTGCCTGGAGCGAGGGGGGGGGTCAGCCCCAGCATTTT
CAWSEGGGQPQHF
>TRBD1|-|TRBJ1-1|TRBV30|14
TGTGCCTGGAGTGTTGGGACAGGCAACACTGAAGCTTTCTTT
CAWSVGTGNTEAFF
>-|-|TRBJ2-2|TRBV10-3|15
TGTGCCATCAGTGAGAGGGGGGGGATTGCCGGGGAGCTGTTTTTT
CAISERGGIAGELFF
>-|-|TRBJ2-3|TRBV5-1|13
TGCGCCAGCAGCCGGCAGGGAACAGATACGCAGTATTTT
CASSRQGTDTQYF
>-|-|TRBJ2-3|TRBV30|9
TGTGCCTCCCGTAATACGCAGTATTTT
CASRNTQYF
>-|-|TRBJ2-2|TRBV6-5|13
TGTGCCAGCAGTCGGGGAGGGGGCGGGGAGCTGTTTTTT
CASSRGGGGELFF
>TRBD1|-|TRBJ1-5|TRBV5-6|15
TGTGCCAGCAGCTTGCAGGGGGCGCGAAATCAGCCCCAGCATTTT
CASSLQGARNQPQHF
>-|-|TRBJ2-7|TRBV7-8|14
TGTGCCAGCAGCTTCTCCCCTCAGAACTACGAGCAGTACTTC
CASSFSPQNYEQYF
>TRBD1|-|TRBJ2-7|TRBV5-5|14
TGTGCCAGCACCCCCCGGGACAGGGGGCTCGAGCAGTACTTC
CASTPRDRGLEQYF
>TRBD1|-|TRBJ1-5|TRBV7-8|15
TGTGCCAGCAGCTTAGTGGGACAGGGGCCTCAGCCCCAGCATTTT
CASSLVGQGPQPQHF
>TRBD2|-|TRBJ2-1|TRBV29-1|15
TGCAGCGTCACTAGCGGGGGGTCCCTGGTCAATGAGCAGTTCTTC
CSVTSGGSLVNEQFF
>-|-|TRBJ2-7|TRBV6-5|11
TGTGCCAGCAGTTACCGTTACGAGCAGTACTTC
CASSYRYEQYF
>-|-|TRBJ2-7|TRBV11-3|14
TGTGCCAGCAGCTTAGGGGCAGGGCCCCACGAGCAGTACTTC
CASSLGAGPHEQYF
>-|-|TRBJ1-1|TRBV6-6|13
TGTGCCAGCAGTCTGGACAGAAACACTGAAGCTTTCTTT
CASSLDRNTEAFF
>TRBD1|-|TRBJ1-1|TRBV5-8|16
TGTGCCAGCAGCTTGGAGACAGGGCTGCGGAACACTGAAGCTTTCTTT
CASSLETGLRNTEAFF